These 25 T cell receptor beta chains were sequenced from one sample in a study of shared clonotypes between healthy human individuals. This table comes from immunoSEQ multiplex PCR, and its TCRdb copy is limited to in-frame clones, with some not included. The table includes roughly 700,000 clones, 74% detected once. Sequences were obtained from memory CD4+ T cells sorted from blood. The subset was: CD45RA-negative fraction. These TCRs come from a woman in her thirties in good health.

This chain joins TRBV9 and TRBJ2-3; possibly TRBD2 for D (5 bases). Trimming pared 4 bases from V and 5 bases from J, leaving 17 bases between. This CDR3 has 15 amino acids. Per germline, CDR1 SGDLS and CDR2 YYNGEE. CDR3 sequence (DNA): TGTGCCAGCAGCCCCCGGGGTAGCGTAGGAGATACGCAGTATTTT. Residues: CASSPRGSVGDTQYF.

This clone has a single count. The chain couples TRBV2 to TRBJ1-1; D uncertain. This CDR3 spans 11 amino acids. V was trimmed by 7 bases and J by 3 bases, leaving 6 bases between them. Germline-derived CDR1 and CDR2 are SNHLY and FYNNEI. The CDR3 region is CASTPYTEAFF. The CDR3 DNA reads TGTGCCAGCACCCCGTACACTGAAGCTTTCTTT.

This chain joins TRBV28 and TRBJ2-3; D unresolved. Germline-derived CDR1 and CDR2 are MDHEN and SYDVKM. The V gene lost 4 bases and the J gene lost 0 bases, with 11 bases spanning the gap. This CDR3 comprises 15 residues. The DNA for the CDR3 is TGTGCCAGCAGTTCCCCCCCCTCTAGCACAGATACGCAGTATTTT. This sequence encodes CASSSPPSSTDTQYF.

In its sample, this clone was seen once. The rearrangement links TRBV4-2 to TRBJ2-1; TRBD2 is a possible D gene (6 bases). The CDR3 is 14 residues long. Germline V gene lookup returns CDR1 LGHNA and CDR2 YNFKEQ. The V end lost 3 bases, the J end lost 8 bases, and 14 bases lay between the germline ends. The CDR3 nucleotides are TGTGCCAGCAGCCAGCGGGACCCGCCACATGAGCAGTTCTTC. Its translation: CASSQRDPPHEQFF.

This chain connects TRBV28 to TRBJ1-2; the D is unclear. Germline assignment: CDR1 MDHEN and CDR2 SYDVKM. The CDR3 runs 14 residues. The V end was cut by 8 bases, the J end by 4 bases, with 17 bases between. This CDR3 is CASSHGSISYGYTF. The CDR3 DNA sequence: TGTGCCAGCTCTCACGGCAGTATCAGCTATGGCTACACCTTC.

This clone showed up just a few times. V and J are TRBV5-6 and TRBJ1-2; D gene unclear. V lost 1 base, J lost 2 bases, and 6 bases lay in between. CDR3 size: 13 residues. CDR1 is SGHDT and CDR2 is YYEEEE in the germline V gene. Here the CDR3 DNA reads TGTGCCAGCAGCTTGCTTCAGAACTATGGCTACACCTTC. Translation gives CASSLLQNYGYTF.

This chain joins TRBV21-1 and TRBJ2-1; the table names TRBD2, a call not compared with the DNA. TRBV21-1 is shown as a pseudogene. CDR3 size: 13 residues. The CDR3 is CAKTSGSYNEQFF. In nucleotides, the CDR3 is TGTGCCAAGACTAGCGGGAGCTACAATGAGCAGTTCTTC.

The rearrangement uses TRBV7-9 and TRBJ1-5; tentatively, D is TRBD1 (5 bases). Trimming pared 1 base from V and 1 base from J, leaving 11 bases between. The CDR3 has 16 residues. Germline V gene data show CDR1 as SEHNR and CDR2 as FQNEAQ (reference sequence). CDR3 sequence: CASSLGSGRSNQPQHF. The CDR3 DNA is TGTGCCAGCAGCTTAGGCTCAGGGAGAAGCAATCAGCCCCAGCATTTT.

This chain connects TRBV4-1 to TRBJ2-5; D tentatively reads TRBD1 or TRBD2 (5 bases each). V lost 1 base to trimming and J lost 5 bases, with 14 bases between them. The CDR3 extends over 15 amino acids. Germline V gives CDR1 MGHRA, CDR2 YSYEKL. The CDR3 is CASSQGSEGLETQYF. Here the CDR3 DNA reads TGCGCCAGCAGCCAAGGGAGCGAGGGGTTGGAGACCCAGTACTTC.

The chain couples TRBV28 to TRBJ2-7; 8 bases are shared with TRBD1. Germline-derived CDR1 and CDR2 are MDHEN and SYDVKM. This CDR3 is built from 15 residues. With V trimmed by 5 bases and J by 0 bases, 6 bases remained unmatched. As DNA, the CDR3 is TGTGCCAGCAGTATAGAGGACAGGGCCTCCTACGAGCAGTACTTC. It specifies CASSIEDRASYEQYF.

V is TRBV2 and J is TRBJ2-7, with 10 nucleotides matching TRBD2. The CDR3 covers 13 residues. With 11 bases clipped from V and 4 bases from J, the junction kept 8 bases outside the gene matches. Germline-derived CDR1 and CDR2 are SNHLY and FYNNEI. In nucleotides, the CDR3 is TGTGCCGGAACTAGCGGGATTTTTTACGAGCAGTACTTC. It codes for CAGTSGIFYEQYF.

The rearrangement links TRBV13 to TRBJ2-6; TRBD1 matches at 7 bases. V trimming: 3 bases; J trimming: 1 base; junction bases outside the gene matches: 3. This CDR3 is 16 amino acids long. The germline V gene has CDR1 PRHDT and CDR2 FYEKMQ (reference sequence). The DNA of the CDR3 is TGTGCCAGCAGCTTGGAGACAGGGTCTGGGGCCAACGTCCTGACTTTC. It specifies CASSLETGSGANVLTF. The full variable domain, its missing parts supplied by reference TRBV13 and TRBJ2-6, is AAGVIQSPRHLIKEKRETATLKCYPIPRHDTVYWYQQGPGQDPQFLISFYEKMQSDKGSIPDRFSAQQFSDYHSELNMSSLELGDSALYFCASSLETGSGANVLTFGAGSRLTVL.

The table lists this clone with a count of one. The chain joins TRBV10-1 to TRBJ2-7; TRBD1 matches 9 bases. The CDR3 totals 15 residues. V shed 2 bases, J shed 2 bases, and the junction held 4 bases outside the gene matches. The germline V gene has CDR1 WNHNN and CDR2 SYGVQD (reference sequence). The CDR3 DNA sequence: TGCGCCAGCAGTGAGCCCGGGACAGGGACCTACGAGCAGTACTTC. Residues: CASSEPGTGTYEQYF.

The chain uses TRBV7-2 and TRBJ2-7, with 10 bases lining up with TRBD2. CDR1 is SGHTA, CDR2 FQGNSA, per germline. The J segment lost 6 bases and the V segment lost 6 bases, leaving 8 bases of the junction unmatched. The CDR3 extends over 14 amino acids. The chain's CDR3 is CASRRTSGGGEQYF. The CDR3 DNA is TGTGCCAGCAGACGGACTAGCGGTGGGGGCGAGCAGTACTTC.

The chain joins TRBV28 to TRBJ2-3, with D unclear. Germline values: CDR1 MDHEN, CDR2 SYDVKM. V lost 4 bases to trimming and J lost 2 bases, with 16 bases between them. The length of the CDR3 is 16 residues. The chain's CDR3 is CASSSLTGRYTDTQYF. CDR3 coding DNA: TGTGCCAGCAGTTCGCTGACTGGACGCTACACAGATACGCAGTATTTT.

The gene calls are TRBV27 and TRBJ2-5, with TRBD1 matching 8 bases. V trimming: 4 bases; J trimming: 0 bases; junction bases outside the gene matches: 7. From germline, CDR1 is MNHEY and CDR2 SMNVEV (reference sequence). The CDR3 is 16 amino acids. The CDR3, as DNA: TGTGCCAGCAGTTCGTGGACAGGGTTGTACCAAGAGACCCAGTACTTC. This sequence encodes CASSSWTGLYQETQYF.

The V call is TRBV7-9, the J call TRBJ2-7; weak D call: TRBD1 (5 bases). V dropped 1 base and J dropped 2 bases, with 6 bases sitting between them. Germline CDR1 is SEHNR and CDR2 is FQNEAQ (reference sequence). There are 13 residues in the CDR3. CDR3 DNA: TGTGCCAGCAGCTTAGACAGGCCCTACGAGCAGTACTTC. It specifies CASSLDRPYEQYF.

V usage is TRBV5-1 and J usage is TRBJ1-4; the D is unclear. Deletions cut 0 bases from V and 7 bases from J, with 22 bases between. This CDR3 region has 18 residues. Germline values: CDR1 SGHRS, CDR2 YFSETQ. CDR3 in amino acids: CASSLADLARAKGEKLFF. The CDR3 DNA follows: TGCGCCAGCAGCTTGGCAGACCTAGCGCGAGCTAAGGGTGAAAAACTGTTTTTT.

J is TRBJ1-1 and V is TRBV19, with D hard to call. Germline values: CDR1 LNHDA, CDR2 SQIVND (reference sequence). The CDR3 has 14 residues. V was clipped by 4 bases and J by 2 bases, with 11 bases between them. The CDR3, as DNA: TGTGCCAGTAGTAGGTCGGCTGCCAACACTGAAGCTTTCTTT. The encoded protein is CASSRSAANTEAFF.

A few counts support this clone. The CDR3 nucleotides are TGTGCCAGCAGCCAGGGACAGTACCAAGAGACCCAGTACTTC. This translates into CASSQGQYQETQYF. The rearrangement uses TRBV5-5 and TRBJ2-5, with 7 bases lining up with TRBD1. V lost 4 bases to trimming and J lost 0 bases; unmatched junction nucleotides: 3. This CDR3 has 14 residues. From germline, CDR1 is SGHKS and CDR2 YYEKEE (reference sequence).

V is TRBV27 and J is TRBJ1-5; D is undetermined. V was cut by 4 bases and J by 7 bases, with 14 bases left in between. The germline V gene encodes CDR1 MNHEY and CDR2 SMNVEV (reference sequence). The CDR3 runs 14 residues. CDR3 DNA sequence: TGTGCCAGCAGTTCTAACGATCTGGGGCAGCCCCAGCATTTT. Protein product: CASSSNDLGQPQHF.

The V and J genes are TRBV10-1 and TRBJ2-7; 7 bases map to TRBD2. CDR1 and CDR2 from the germline V gene are WNHNN and SYGVQD (reference sequence). J gave up 8 bases and V 4 bases, and 8 bases lay outside the gene matches. CDR3 size: 13 residues. CDR3 region: CASSGGGSEKQYF. The CDR3 nucleotides are TGCGCCAGCAGTGGGGGCGGGAGCGAAAAGCAGTACTTC.

This chain uses TRBV11-3 with TRBJ2-1, with D tentatively TRBD1 (6 bases). The CDR3 is made up of 15 amino acids. Trimming left V 5 bases short and J 4 bases short, with 15 bases between. From germline, CDR1 is SGHNT and CDR2 YENEEA. The CDR3 spells CASSADWTAYNEQFF. The CDR3 DNA reads TGTGCCAGCAGCGCAGACTGGACAGCTTACAATGAGCAGTTCTTC.

The rearrangement uses TRBV6-5 and TRBJ1-2; no definite D call. CDR3 length: 13 residues. Germline CDR1 and CDR2: MNHEY and SVGAGI. The germline V and J ends were trimmed by 3 bases and 0 bases, with 5 bases remaining between them. The chain's CDR3 is CASSYEPNYGYTF. The DNA of the CDR3 is TGTGCCAGCAGTTATGAGCCTAACTATGGCTACACCTTC.

The V gene is TRBV20-1, the J gene TRBJ2-7; D unresolved. The germline CDR1 and CDR2 sequences are DFQATT and SNEGSKA (reference sequence). V lost 7 bases to trimming and J lost 0 bases, with 7 bases between them. The CDR3 has 11 residues. For the CDR3, the DNA is TGCAGTGTTACAGACTCCTACGAGCAGTACTTC. Amino acid sequence: CSVTDSYEQYF.